This TCR beta chain was found in a study of graft-versus-host responses after intestinal transplantation. This CDR3 is built from 16 residues. Deletions cut 0 bases from V and 6 bases from J, with 17 bases between. CDR1 LNHNV and CDR2 YYDKDF come from the germline V gene (reference sequence). TCRdb keeps only in-frame clones here, not all; method: immunoSEQ multiplex PCR. The sample lists around 20,000 clones, 85% to 95% occurring once. This chain uses TRBV15 with TRBJ1-2; D is perhaps TRBD1 (6 bases). The sample in question was PBMCs, obtained 23 days after intestinal transplant. This receptor was identified in a human patient who received an intestinal transplant, so some T cells may come from the graft donor. This chain's CDR3 is CATSRDRGRLEDGYTF. The CDR3 DNA sequence: TGTGCCACCAGCAGAGATCGGGGGCGACTAGAGGATGGCTACACCTTC.